The clone carrying this TCR beta chain was seen a handful of times. Its antigen is not identified. These data come from a study of cytomegalovirus exposure and HLA in healthy donors. Study-level background: Assignment to the Caucasian-associated ancestry cluster applied to 75% to 85% of the approximately 360 genotyped donors.

With 60 Vbeta and 13 Jbeta primers, the PCR was carried out. TCRdb keeps only in-frame clones here, not all; method: immunoSEQ multiplex PCR. Of fewer than 200,000 clones listed, about 9.4% are singletons. V lost 8 bases and J lost 6, with 14 bases in between. In germline, CDR1 is SNHLY, CDR2 FYNNEI. CDR3 size: 12 residues. Points from the study as a whole: Researchers reported in a later analysis that a missense DCLRE1C variant was tied to TCR beta V- and J-gene trimming.

The receptor was isolated from a woman aged 25 to 39 in good health and CMV-seropositive. Sequenced sample: PBMCs. This sequence joins TRBV2 and TRBJ2-7; D is uncertain. DNA for the CDR3: TGTGCCAGCTTATTCAAAGGCGGCGAGCAGTACTTC. It is translated as CASLFKGGEQYF.